Below, one T cell receptor beta chain is given with its context. The data stem from a study of CD8+CD57+ T cells in acquired aplastic anemia. The V gene's germline CDR1 is DFQATT and CDR2 SNEGSKA (reference sequence). The J segment lost 8 bases and the V segment lost 0 bases, leaving 8 bases of the junction unmatched. The CDR3 consists of 17 residues. TCR beta VDJ and CDR3 profiling used genomic DNA as template. A single record per CDR3 protein comes from TCRdb applying MiXCR to the reads. This sample has 150,000 to 200,000 distinct CDR3 sequences, with about half found just once. CD8+CD57+ cell expansion had been shown by flow cytometry in patients chosen for sequencing.

The rearrangement uses TRBV20-1 and TRBJ2-1; 15 positions agree with TRBD2. The sequenced sample was sorted CD4+, CD8+, or CD8+CD57+ T cells (not recorded which) from PBMCs. This clonotype was obtained from a human donor with aplastic anemia. In DNA, the CDR3 is TGCAGTGCTAGAGAGAGGACTAGCGGGGGGGATTACGATGAGCAGTTCTTC. It translates to CSARERTSGGDYDEQFF.